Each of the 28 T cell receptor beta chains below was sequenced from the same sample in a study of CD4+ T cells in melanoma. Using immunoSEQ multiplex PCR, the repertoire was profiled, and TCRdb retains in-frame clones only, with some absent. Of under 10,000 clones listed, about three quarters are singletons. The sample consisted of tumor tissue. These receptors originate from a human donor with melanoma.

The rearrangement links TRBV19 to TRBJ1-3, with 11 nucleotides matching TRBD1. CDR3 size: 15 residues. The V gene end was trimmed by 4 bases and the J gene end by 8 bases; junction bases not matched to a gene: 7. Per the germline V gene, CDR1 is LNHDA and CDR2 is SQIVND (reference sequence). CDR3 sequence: CASSTGQGARDTIYF. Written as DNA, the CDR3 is TGTGCCAGTAGTACCGGACAGGGGGCGCGGGACACCATATATTTT.

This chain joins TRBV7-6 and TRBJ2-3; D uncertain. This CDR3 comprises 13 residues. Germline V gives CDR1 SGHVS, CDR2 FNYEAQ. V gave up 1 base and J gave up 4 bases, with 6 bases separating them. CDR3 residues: CASSLGGPDTQYF. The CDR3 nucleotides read TGTGCCAGCAGCTTAGGTGGCCCAGATACGCAGTATTTT.

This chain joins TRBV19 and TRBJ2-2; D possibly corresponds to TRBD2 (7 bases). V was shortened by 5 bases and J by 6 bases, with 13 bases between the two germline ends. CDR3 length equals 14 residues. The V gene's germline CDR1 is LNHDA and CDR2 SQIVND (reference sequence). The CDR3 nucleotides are TGTGCCAGTAGTTCACAGGGAGGGCCCGGGGAGCTGTTTTTT. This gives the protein CASSSQGGPGELFF.

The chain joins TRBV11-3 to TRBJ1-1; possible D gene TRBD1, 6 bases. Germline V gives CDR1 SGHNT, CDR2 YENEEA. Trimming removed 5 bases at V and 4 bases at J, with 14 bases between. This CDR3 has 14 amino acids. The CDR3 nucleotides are TGTGCCAGCAGCACAGTACAGGGAATCACTGAAGCTTTCTTT. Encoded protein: CASSTVQGITEAFF.

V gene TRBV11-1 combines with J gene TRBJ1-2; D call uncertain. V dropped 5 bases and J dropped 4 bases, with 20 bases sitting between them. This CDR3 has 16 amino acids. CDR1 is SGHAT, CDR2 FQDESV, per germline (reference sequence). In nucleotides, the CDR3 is TGTGCCAGCAGCCCACAAAATAACCAGCGTTTCTATGGCTACACCTTC. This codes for CASSPQNNQRFYGYTF.

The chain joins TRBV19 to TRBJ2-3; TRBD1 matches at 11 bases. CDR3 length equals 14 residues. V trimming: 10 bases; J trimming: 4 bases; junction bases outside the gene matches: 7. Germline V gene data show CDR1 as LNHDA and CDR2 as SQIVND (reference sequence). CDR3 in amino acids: CATADRGQSDTQYF. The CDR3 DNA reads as TGTGCCACCGCGGACAGGGGGCAATCAGATACGCAGTATTTT.

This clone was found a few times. Here the CDR3 reads CASSLTGMGEKLFF. CDR3 coding DNA: TGTGCCAGCAGTCTAACCGGGATGGGGGAAAAACTGTTTTTT. This chain connects TRBV7-9 to TRBJ1-4; D remains ambiguous. Germline CDR1 reads SEHNR; CDR2 reads FQNEAQ (reference sequence). The CDR3 loop spans 14 amino acids. V lost 6 bases to trimming and J lost 8 bases, with 16 bases between them.

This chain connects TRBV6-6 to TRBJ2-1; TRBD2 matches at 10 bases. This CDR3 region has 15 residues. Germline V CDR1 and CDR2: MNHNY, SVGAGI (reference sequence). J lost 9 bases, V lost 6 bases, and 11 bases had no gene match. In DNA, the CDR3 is TGTGCCAGCAGGACGAGCGGGGGGGAATTCGGTGAGCAGTTCTTC. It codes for CASRTSGGEFGEQFF.

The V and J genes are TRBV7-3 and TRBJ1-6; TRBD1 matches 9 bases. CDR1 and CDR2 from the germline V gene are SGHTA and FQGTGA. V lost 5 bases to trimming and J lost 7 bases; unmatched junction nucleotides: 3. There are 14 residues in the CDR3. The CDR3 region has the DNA TGTGCCAGCAGCCGACAGGGGGGAAATTCACCCCTCCACTTT. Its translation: CASSRQGGNSPLHF.

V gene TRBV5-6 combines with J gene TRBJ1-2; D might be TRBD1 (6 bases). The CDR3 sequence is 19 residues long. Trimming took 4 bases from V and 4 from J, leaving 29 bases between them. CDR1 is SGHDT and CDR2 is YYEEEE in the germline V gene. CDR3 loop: CASSRADRLVLPDIYGYTF. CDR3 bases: TGTGCCAGCAGCCGCGCCGACAGGCTCGTTTTACCGGACATCTATGGCTACACCTTC.

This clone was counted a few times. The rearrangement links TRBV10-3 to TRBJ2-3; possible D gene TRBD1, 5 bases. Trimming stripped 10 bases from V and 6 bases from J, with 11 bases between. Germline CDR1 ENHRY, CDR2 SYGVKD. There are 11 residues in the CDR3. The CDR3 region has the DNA TGTGCCACCTCGCAGGGTGATACGCAGTATTTT. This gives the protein CATSQGDTQYF.

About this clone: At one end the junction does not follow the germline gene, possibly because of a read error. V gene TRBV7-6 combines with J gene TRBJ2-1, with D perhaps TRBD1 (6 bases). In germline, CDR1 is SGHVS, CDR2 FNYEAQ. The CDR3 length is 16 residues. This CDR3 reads CASSLAGGRSFNEQFF. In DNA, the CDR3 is TGTGCCAGCAGCTTAGCTGGGGGCAGGTCCTTCAATGAGCAGTTCTTC.

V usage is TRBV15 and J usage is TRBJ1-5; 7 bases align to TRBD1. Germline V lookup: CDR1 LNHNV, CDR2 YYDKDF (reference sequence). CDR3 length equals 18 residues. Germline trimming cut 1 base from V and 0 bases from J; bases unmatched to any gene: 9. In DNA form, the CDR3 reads TGTGCCACCAGCAGAGTCAGGGGGGGTGGATATAGCAATCAGCCCCAGCATTTT. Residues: CATSRVRGGGYSNQPQHF.

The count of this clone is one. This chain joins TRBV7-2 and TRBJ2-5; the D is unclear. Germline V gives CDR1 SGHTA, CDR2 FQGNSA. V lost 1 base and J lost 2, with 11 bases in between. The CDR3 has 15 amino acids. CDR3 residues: CASSLDSPTQETQYF. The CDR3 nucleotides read TGTGCCAGCAGCTTAGATTCACCGACACAAGAGACCCAGTACTTC.

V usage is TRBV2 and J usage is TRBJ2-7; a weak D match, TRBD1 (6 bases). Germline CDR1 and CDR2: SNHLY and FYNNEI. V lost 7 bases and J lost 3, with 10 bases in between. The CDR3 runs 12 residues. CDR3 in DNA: TGTGCCAGCACAGGGGATCACTACGAGCAGTACTTC. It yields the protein CASTGDHYEQYF.

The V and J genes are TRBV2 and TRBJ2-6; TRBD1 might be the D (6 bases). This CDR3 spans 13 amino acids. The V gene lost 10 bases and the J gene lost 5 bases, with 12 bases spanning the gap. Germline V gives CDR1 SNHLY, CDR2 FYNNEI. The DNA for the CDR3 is TGTGCCACCAAAGGGGGATGGGCCAACGTCCTGACTTTC. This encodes CATKGGWANVLTF.

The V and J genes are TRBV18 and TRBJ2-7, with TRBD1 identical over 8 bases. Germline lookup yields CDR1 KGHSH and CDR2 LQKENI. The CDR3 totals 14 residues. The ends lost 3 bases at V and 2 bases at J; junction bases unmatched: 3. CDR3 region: CASSPETGAYEQYF. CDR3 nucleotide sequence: TGTGCCAGCTCACCCGAGACAGGGGCCTACGAGCAGTACTTC. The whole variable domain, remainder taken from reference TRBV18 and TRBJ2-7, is NAGVMQNPRHLVRRRGQEARLRCSPMKGHSHVYWYRQLPEEGLKFMVYLQKENIIDESGMPKERFSAEFPKEGPSILRIQQVVRGDSAAYFCASSPETGAYEQYFGPGTRLTVT.

CDR3 loop: CASTHVRNTEAFF. The CDR3 nucleotides read TGTGCCAGCACCCACGTAAGGAACACTGAAGCTTTCTTT. The V and J genes are TRBV6-1 and TRBJ1-1; D uncertain. Deletions cut 7 bases from V and 1 base from J, with 10 bases between. The length of the CDR3 is 13 residues. CDR1 and CDR2 from the germline V gene are MNHNS and SASEGT.

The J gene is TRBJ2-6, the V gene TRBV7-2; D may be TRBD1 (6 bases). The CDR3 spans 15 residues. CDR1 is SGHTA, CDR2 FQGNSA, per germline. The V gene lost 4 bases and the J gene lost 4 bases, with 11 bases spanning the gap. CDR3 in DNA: TGTGCCAGCAGCTACAGGGTAGGAGGGGCCAACGTCCTGACTTTC. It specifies CASSYRVGGANVLTF.

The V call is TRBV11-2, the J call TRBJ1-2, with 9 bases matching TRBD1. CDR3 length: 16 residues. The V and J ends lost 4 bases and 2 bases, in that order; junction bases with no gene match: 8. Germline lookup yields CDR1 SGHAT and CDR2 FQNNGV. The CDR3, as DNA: TGTGCCAGCAGCTCCTGGACAGGGGTCGCCAACTATGGCTACACCTTC. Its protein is CASSSWTGVANYGYTF.

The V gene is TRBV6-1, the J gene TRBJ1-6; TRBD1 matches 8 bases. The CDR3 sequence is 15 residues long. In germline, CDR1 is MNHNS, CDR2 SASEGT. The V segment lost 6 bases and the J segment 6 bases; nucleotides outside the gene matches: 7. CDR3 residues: CASRFRTGSNSPLHF. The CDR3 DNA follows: TGTGCCAGCAGATTCCGGACAGGGAGTAATTCACCCCTCCACTTT.

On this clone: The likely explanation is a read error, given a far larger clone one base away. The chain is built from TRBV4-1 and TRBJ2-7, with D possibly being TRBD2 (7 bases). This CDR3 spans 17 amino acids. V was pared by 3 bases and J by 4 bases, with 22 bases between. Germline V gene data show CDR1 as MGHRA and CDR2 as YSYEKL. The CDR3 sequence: CASSQDPVGGASYEQYF. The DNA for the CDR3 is TGCGCCAGCAGCCAGGACCCCGTGGGGGGGGCGTCTTACGAGCAGTACTTC.

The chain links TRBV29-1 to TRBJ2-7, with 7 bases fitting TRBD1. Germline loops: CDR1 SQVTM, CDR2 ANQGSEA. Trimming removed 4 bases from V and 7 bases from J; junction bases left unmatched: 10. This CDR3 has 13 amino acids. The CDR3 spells CSVVLPGQYEQYF. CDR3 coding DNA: TGCAGCGTTGTGCTTCCGGGACAGTATGAGCAGTACTTC.

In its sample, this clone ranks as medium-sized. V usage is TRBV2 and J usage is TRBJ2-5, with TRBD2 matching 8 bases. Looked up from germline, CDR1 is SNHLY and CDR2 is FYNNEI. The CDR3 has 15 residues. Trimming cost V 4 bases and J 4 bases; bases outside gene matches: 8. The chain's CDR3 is CASSARGTRAETQYF. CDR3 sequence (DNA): TGTGCCAGCAGTGCTCGCGGGACTAGAGCAGAGACCCAGTACTTC.

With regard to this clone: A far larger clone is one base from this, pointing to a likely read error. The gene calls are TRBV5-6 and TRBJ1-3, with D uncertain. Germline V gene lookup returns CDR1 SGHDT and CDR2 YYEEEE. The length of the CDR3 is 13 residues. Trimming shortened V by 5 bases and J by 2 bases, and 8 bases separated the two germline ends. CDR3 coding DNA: TGTGCCAGCAGGGAGGGAACTGGAAACACCATATATTTT. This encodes CASREGTGNTIYF. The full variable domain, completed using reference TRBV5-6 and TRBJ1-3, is DAGVTQSPTHLIKTRGQQVTLRCSPKSGHDTVSWYQQALGQGPQFIFQYYEEEERQRGNFPDRFSGHQFPNYSSELNVNALLLGDSALYLCASREGTGNTIYFGEGSWLTVV.

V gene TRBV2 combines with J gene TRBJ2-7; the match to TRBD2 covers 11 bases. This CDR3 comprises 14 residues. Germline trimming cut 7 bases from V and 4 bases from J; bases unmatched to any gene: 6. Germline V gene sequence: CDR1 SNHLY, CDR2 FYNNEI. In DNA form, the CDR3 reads TGTGCCAGCACGCATAGCGGGGGGGGTTACGAGCAGTACTTC. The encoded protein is CASTHSGGGYEQYF.

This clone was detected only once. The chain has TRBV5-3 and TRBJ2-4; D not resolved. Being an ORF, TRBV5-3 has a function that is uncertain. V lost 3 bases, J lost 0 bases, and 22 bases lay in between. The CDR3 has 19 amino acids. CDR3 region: CARSCPGPECLVAKNIQYF. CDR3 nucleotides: TGTGCCAGAAGCTGCCCGGGCCCAGAATGTTTGGTAGCCAAAAACATTCAGTACTTC.

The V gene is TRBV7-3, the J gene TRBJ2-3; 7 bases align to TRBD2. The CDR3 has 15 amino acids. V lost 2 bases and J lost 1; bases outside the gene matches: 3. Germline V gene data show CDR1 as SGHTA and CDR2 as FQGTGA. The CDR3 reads CASSLGRVGTDTQYF. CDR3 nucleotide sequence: TGTGCCAGCAGCTTAGGGAGGGTTGGCACAGATACGCAGTATTTT.